This T cell receptor beta chain was sequenced for a study of T cells in Graves' hyperthyroidism and ophthalmopathy. V shed 8 bases and J shed 6 bases, with 17 bases lying between them. CDR1 is DFQATT and CDR2 is SNEGSKA in the germline V gene (reference sequence). The CDR3 sequence is 13 residues long. From RNA transcripts, TCR beta CDR3 regions were amplified. The HTBI set primed first-round TCR CDR3 RT-PCR. Each CDR3 protein is one row after TCRdb ran MiXCR on the multiplex PCR reads. Of more than 300,000 distinct CDR3 sequences in the sample, 14% are singletons; the top ten hold under 30%. The source material was blood. V and J are TRBV20-1 and TRBJ2-1; possible D gene TRBD2, 5 bases. This receptor was identified in a woman under 40 with Graves' hyperthyroidism. The CDR3 DNA reads as TGCAGTAGTCGAGCGGAGGTAGGCAATGAGCAGTTCTTC. This encodes CSSRAEVGNEQFF.